The 6 T cell receptor beta chains given below trace back to one sample, sequenced in a study of shared clonotypes between healthy human individuals. Cells designated naive CD8 were CD45RO-negative and were positively selected for CCR7, with terminally differentiated effector memory CD45RA+ cells excluded. Assay: immunoSEQ multiplex PCR; the TCRdb copy retains only in-frame clones and omits some. The sample contains some 2.1 million clones, roughly 95% of which appear only once. Sequences were obtained from naive CD8+ T cells sorted from blood. The receptor set was obtained from a man aged 18 to 30 in good health.

The rearrangement links TRBV19 to TRBJ1-6; weak D call: TRBD1 (5 bases). The V gene lost 5 bases and the J gene lost 5 bases, with 13 bases spanning the gap. This CDR3 has 15 amino acids. The V gene's germline CDR1 is LNHDA and CDR2 SQIVND (reference sequence). This CDR3 is CASSPRDGDNSPLHF. CDR3 in DNA: TGTGCCAGTAGTCCCCGGGACGGAGATAATTCACCCCTCCACTTT.

V gene TRBV7-9 combines with J gene TRBJ1-5, with 7 bases identical to TRBD1. Germline CDR1 SEHNR, CDR2 FQNEAQ (reference sequence). The CDR3 contains 15 residues. The trim removed 4 bases at V and 4 bases at J, leaving 7 bases unmatched. The CDR3 here is CASSSTGSLNQPQHF. The CDR3 region has the DNA TGTGCCAGCAGCTCGACAGGGTCCTTAAATCAGCCCCAGCATTTT.

The V call is TRBV7-9, the J call TRBJ2-5; D is undetermined. Germline CDR1 SEHNR, CDR2 FQNEAQ (reference sequence). The CDR3 sequence is 15 residues long. V was pared by 2 bases and J by 2 bases, with 12 bases between. The CDR3 sequence is CASSLSVGWQETQYF. CDR3 sequence (DNA): TGTGCCAGCAGCTTATCGGTTGGATGGCAAGAGACCCAGTACTTC. The whole variable domain, remainder taken from reference TRBV7-9 and TRBJ2-5, is DTGVSQNPRHKITKRGQNVTFRCDPISEHNRLYWYRQTLGQGPEFLTYFQNEAQLEKSRLLSDRFSAERPKGSFSTLEIQRTEQGDSAMYLCASSLSVGWQETQYFGPGTRLLVL.

The CDR3 sequence: CASGNQGPIYEQYF. CDR3 bases: TGTGCCAGCGGAAATCAGGGGCCGATATACGAGCAGTACTTC. This chain connects TRBV27 to TRBJ2-7; tentative D call: TRBD1 (6 bases). The CDR3 totals 14 residues. Germline loops: CDR1 MNHEY, CDR2 SMNVEV (reference sequence). V dropped 8 bases and J dropped 4 bases, with 18 bases sitting between them.

The V and J genes are TRBV7-2 and TRBJ1-5, with D possibly matching TRBD1 (6 bases). CDR3 length: 16 amino acids. V gave up 6 bases and J gave up 6 bases, with 21 bases separating them. Per germline, CDR1 SGHTA and CDR2 FQGNSA. The CDR3 coding sequence is TGTGCCAGCAGTGAGATCCGGCAGGGGATAAGTCAGCCCCAGCATTTT. The encoded protein is CASSEIRQGISQPQHF.

The chain carries TRBV9 and TRBJ2-2; TRBD2 is a possible D gene (5 bases). Germline-derived CDR1 and CDR2 are SGDLS and YYNGEE. This CDR3 has 15 amino acids. Trimming removed 4 bases from V and 4 bases from J, with 14 bases in between. The CDR3 protein is CASSLSPGGTGELFF. The CDR3 region has the DNA TGTGCCAGCAGCCTCAGCCCAGGAGGCACCGGGGAGCTGTTTTTT. The complete variable domain, with remaining parts taken from reference TRBV9 and TRBJ2-2, reads DSGVTQTPKHLITATGQRVTLRCSPRSGDLSVYWYQQSLDQGLQFLIQYYNGEERAKGNILERFSAQQFPDLHSELNLSSLELGDSALYFCASSLSPGGTGELFFGEGSRLTVL.